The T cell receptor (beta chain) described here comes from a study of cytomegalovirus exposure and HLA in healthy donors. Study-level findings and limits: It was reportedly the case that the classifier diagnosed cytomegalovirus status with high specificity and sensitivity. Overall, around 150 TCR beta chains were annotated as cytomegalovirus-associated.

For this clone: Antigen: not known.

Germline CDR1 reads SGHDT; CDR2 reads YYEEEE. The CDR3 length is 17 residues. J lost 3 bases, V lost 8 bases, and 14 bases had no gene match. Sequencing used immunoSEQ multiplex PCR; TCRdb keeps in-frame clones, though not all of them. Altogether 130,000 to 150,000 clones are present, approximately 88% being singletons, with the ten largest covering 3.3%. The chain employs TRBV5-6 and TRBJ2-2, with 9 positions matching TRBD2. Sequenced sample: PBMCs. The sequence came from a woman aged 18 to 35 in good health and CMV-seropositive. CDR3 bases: TGTGCCAGTCGGACAGGTCAGACTAGCGGACACACCGGGGAGCTGTTTTTT. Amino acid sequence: CASRTGQTSGHTGELFF.